Below, 28 T cell receptor beta chains from the same sample are listed, as sequenced in a study of molecular identifiers for immune sequencing clone quantification. TCRdb recomputed calls from the PCR reads with MiXCR, one row per CDR3 protein. This table holds about 510,000 distinct CDR3 sequences, 25% found once. Sequences were obtained from naive CD8+ T cells from blood, with Jurkat cell RNA spiked in. Subset of the sample: FACS-sorted CD8+CD4-CCR7+CD45RA+ naive T cells. The origin of the receptors is a human donor in good health. Some libraries in this study had Jurkat cell RNA spiked in.

A word on this clonotype: This may stem from a read error, because a much larger clone lies one nucleotide away. This chain links TRBV12-3 or TRBV12-4 with TRBJ2-3, with 10 bases lining up with TRBD2. This CDR3 contains 15 residues. V trimming: 7 bases; J trimming: 1 base; junction bases outside the gene matches: 5. Here the CDR3 DNA reads TGTGCCAGCAAGACCGGACTAGCGGGCACAGATACGCAGTATTTT. It yields the protein CASKTGLAGTDTQYF.

The table lists this clonotype with many counts. The rearrangement links TRBV7-9 to TRBJ2-5; D not certain. This CDR3 has 13 amino acids. Per the germline V gene, CDR1 is SEHNR and CDR2 is FQNEAQ (reference sequence). Trimming left V 5 bases short and J 3 bases short, with 10 bases between. CDR3 residues: CASSPTLKETQYF. DNA for the CDR3: TGTGCCAGCAGCCCAACGCTAAAAGAGACCCAGTACTTC.

In DNA, the CDR3 is TGTGCCAGCACCAAAACTGGCGGGCGAAGCACAGATACGCAGTATTTT. It codes for CASTKTGGRSTDTQYF. The gene calls are TRBV6-5 and TRBJ2-3, with D tentatively TRBD2 (5 bases). The CDR3 contains 16 residues. Germline values: CDR1 MNHEY, CDR2 SVGAGI. Trimming cost V 7 bases and J 0 bases, with 17 bases left between them.

The sample holds many counts of this clonotype. The chain couples TRBV28 to TRBJ2-3; 9 bases line up with TRBD2. CDR3 length: 16 residues. CDR1 is MDHEN, CDR2 SYDVKM, per germline. Trimming at V came to 4 bases and at J to 0 bases, leaving 5 bases not matched to a gene. This chain's CDR3 is CASSSSGADSTDTQYF. The DNA for the CDR3 is TGTGCCAGCAGTTCTAGCGGGGCCGACAGCACAGATACGCAGTATTTT.

The chain joins TRBV6-2 or TRBV6-3 to TRBJ2-7; TRBD2 agrees at 9 bases. After removal of 0 bases from V and 5 bases from J, the junction contained 5 bases not matched to a gene. This CDR3 is 15 amino acids long. Germline loops: CDR1 MNHEY, CDR2 SVGEGT. The CDR3 DNA sequence: TGTGCCAGCAGTTACTCAGTAGCGGGGGCCCACGAGCAGTACTTC. This gives the protein CASSYSVAGAHEQYF.

This clonotype has only a few counts. The genes are TRBV3-1 and TRBJ2-2; the D gene is possibly TRBD1 (6 bases). Per the germline V gene, CDR1 is LGHDT and CDR2 is YNNKEL (reference sequence). The ends were cut back, 4 bases at V and 3 bases at J, with 15 bases in the middle. CDR3 length equals 16 residues. In nucleotides, the CDR3 is TGTGCCAGCAGCCCCCTAGGGGACACCTACACCGGGGAGCTGTTTTTT. As protein: CASSPLGDTYTGELFF.

The chain uses TRBV27 and TRBJ2-7, with D possibly matching TRBD1 (6 bases). The germline V gene has CDR1 MNHEY and CDR2 SMNVEV (reference sequence). Trimming stripped 6 bases from V and 2 bases from J, with 14 bases between. The CDR3 is made up of 14 amino acids. CDR3 bases: TGTGCCAGCAGCTGGACAGCTACCCCCTACGAGCAGTACTTC. This encodes CASSWTATPYEQYF.

The gene calls are TRBV6-5 and TRBJ1-4; tentatively, D is TRBD1 (5 bases). The CDR3 has 15 amino acids. Trimming stripped 3 bases from V and 7 bases from J, with 15 bases between. CDR1 is MNHEY and CDR2 is SVGAGI in the germline V gene. The CDR3 DNA reads as TGTGCCAGCAGTTATAAGCGGTGGAGGGGTGAAAAACTGTTTTTT. Encoded protein: CASSYKRWRGEKLFF.

This clonotype was recorded at least ten times. The V gene is TRBV4-3, the J gene TRBJ1-1; D call uncertain. The CDR3 contains 13 residues. Trimming left V 4 bases short and J 3 bases short, with 9 bases between. Germline loops: CDR1 LGHNA, CDR2 YSLEER. The CDR3 nucleotides read TGCGCCAGCAGCCCTTTGCAGGACACTGAAGCTTTCTTT. Amino acids: CASSPLQDTEAFF.

This clonotype was observed a handful of times. J is TRBJ2-5 and V is TRBV3-1, with a tentative D call TRBD2 (5 bases). The CDR3 consists of 17 residues. Germline V lookup: CDR1 LGHDT, CDR2 YNNKEL (reference sequence). Trimming pared 0 bases from V and 0 bases from J, leaving 14 bases between. For the CDR3, the DNA is TGTGCCAGCAGCCAAGACCCCCAGCGGATGTACCAAGAGACCCAGTACTTC. This encodes CASSQDPQRMYQETQYF.

The chain recombines TRBV14 with TRBJ2-7; TRBD2 is a possible D gene (5 bases). CDR1 and CDR2 (germline): SGHDN, FVKESK. The CDR3 consists of 15 residues. V was pared by 1 base and J by 0 bases, with 10 bases between. CDR3 region: CASSQALLGSYEQYF. CDR3 coding DNA: TGTGCCAGCAGCCAAGCCCTACTAGGCTCCTACGAGCAGTACTTC.

This clonotype has a handful of counts. The chain has TRBV21-1 and TRBJ1-2. TRBV21-1 is assigned pseudogene status. The CDR3 has 16 residues. CDR3 loop: CASSKVTRTVHYGYTF. CDR3 coding DNA: TGTGCCAGCAGCAAAGTCACTAGGACGGTGCACTATGGCTACACCTTC.

Only a few counts were recorded for this clonotype. Its ends do not fully match the called genes, so a read error is possible. V usage is TRBV6-1 and J usage is TRBJ2-5; D uncertain. In germline, CDR1 is MNHNS, CDR2 SASEGT. CDR3 length: 11 amino acids. The CDR3 sequence is CASSEEPYTDF. CDR3 DNA sequence: TGTGCCAGCAGTGAGGAGCCCTATACGGACTTC.

Regarding this clonotype: A clone one base away is much larger, so this may be a read error. V usage is TRBV7-2 and J usage is TRBJ2-7; D is possibly TRBD1 (5 bases). The CDR3 has 14 amino acids. The V end lost 5 bases, the J end lost 7 bases, and 18 bases lay between the germline ends. The germline V gene has CDR1 SGHTA and CDR2 FQGNSA. Here the CDR3 reads CASSPQAGPQEQYF. CDR3 bases: TGTGCCAGCAGCCCACAGGCAGGGCCTCAGGAGCAGTACTTC.

This clonotype was counted many times. This sequence joins TRBV5-6 and TRBJ2-7, with TRBD1 matching over 7 bases. The V and J ends lost 4 bases and 0 bases, in that order; junction bases with no gene match: 4. The germline V gene has CDR1 SGHDT and CDR2 YYEEEE. CDR3 length equals 14 residues. The CDR3 region has the DNA TGTGCCAGCAGCCCGACAGGGACCTCCTACGAGCAGTACTTC. It is translated as CASSPTGTSYEQYF.

A note on this clonotype: This CDR3 fails to terminate in the conserved phenylalanine or tryptophan, so it likely reflects a read error. The CDR3 here is CASRPNRGLGETQYL. The CDR3 DNA reads as TGTGCCAGCAGACCAAACAGGGGTTTAGGGGAGACCCAGTACCTC. The gene calls are TRBV7-2 and TRBJ2-5; TRBD1 matches at 7 bases. The J segment lost 5 bases and the V segment lost 6 bases, leaving 12 bases of the junction unmatched. CDR1 is SGHTA and CDR2 is FQGNSA in the germline V gene. The CDR3 spans 15 residues.

CDR3 sequence: CASSQWQAINTEAFF. CDR3 sequence (DNA): TGTGCCAGCAGCCAATGGCAGGCCATAAACACTGAAGCTTTCTTT. The chain has TRBV16 and TRBJ1-1; D unclear. The germline V and J ends were trimmed by 1 base and 2 bases, with 11 bases remaining between them. The CDR3 runs 15 residues. Germline V CDR1 and CDR2: KGHSY, FQNENV.

The J gene is TRBJ2-7, the V gene TRBV4-3; 8 bases are a match to TRBD1. V lost 5 bases and J lost 6; bases outside the gene matches: 6. Germline CDR1 reads LGHNA; CDR2 reads YSLEER. The CDR3 length is 13 residues. CDR3 sequence: CASSTTGGSEQYF. The CDR3 coding sequence is TGCGCCAGCAGCACCACAGGGGGGTCCGAGCAGTACTTC.

This clonotype showed up just once. The J gene is TRBJ2-7, the V gene TRBV27; TRBD2 matches at 7 bases. The germline V gene has CDR1 MNHEY and CDR2 SMNVEV (reference sequence). The V gene end was trimmed by 2 bases and the J gene end by 0 bases; junction bases not matched to a gene: 7. The CDR3 is 16 amino acids. The CDR3 nucleotides are TGTGCCAGCAGTTTAAGTTGGAGCGGGACCTCCTACGAGCAGTACTTC. Protein sequence: CASSLSWSGTSYEQYF.

This clonotype was recorded a few times. CDR3 sequence (DNA): TGTGCCAGCAGGGCCTACGAGCAGTACTTC. Translating gives CASRAYEQYF. This chain connects TRBV5-8 to TRBJ2-7; D ambiguous. V was pared by 5 bases and J by 2 bases, with 2 bases between. This CDR3 has 10 amino acids. CDR1 is SGHTS and CDR2 is YDEGEE in the germline V gene.

Remarks on this clonotype: One end of the junction does not line up with germline, which may come from a read error. This chain uses TRBV4-1 with TRBJ1-1, with 9 bases that match TRBD1. The CDR3 contains 14 residues. Germline-derived CDR1 and CDR2 are MGHRA and YSYEKL. CDR3 residues: CASSQGQGHTDAFF. CDR3 bases: TGCGCCAGCAGCCAGGGACAGGGCCACACTGACGCTTTCTTT.

The chain links TRBV28 to TRBJ2-7; possibly TRBD2 for D (6 bases). There are 14 residues in the CDR3. V shed 11 bases and J shed 5 bases, with 22 bases lying between them. Germline CDR1 is MDHEN and CDR2 is SYDVKM. In DNA form, the CDR3 reads TGTGCCCGGGAGATTAACCTTGTAGACCACGAGCAGTACTTC. This gives the protein CAREINLVDHEQYF.

This clonotype was seen only a few times. The chain carries TRBV12-3 or TRBV12-4 and TRBJ2-7, with 11 nucleotides matching TRBD1. The trim removed 5 bases at V and 6 bases at J, leaving 9 bases unmatched. This CDR3 spans 15 amino acids. CDR3 in DNA: TGTGCCAGCAGTCCCCAGAGGACAGGGGGCGCCGAGCAGTACTTC. It is translated as CASSPQRTGGAEQYF.

The count of this clonotype is one. V usage is TRBV30 and J usage is TRBJ1-5, with 9 positions matching TRBD1. Germline CDR1 GTSNPN, CDR2 SVGIG (reference sequence). The V segment lost 3 bases and the J segment 4 bases; nucleotides outside the gene matches: 7. The CDR3 spans 15 residues. This CDR3 reads CAWSIGTGSNQPQHF. The CDR3 DNA reads TGTGCCTGGAGCATCGGGACAGGGAGTAATCAGCCCCAGCATTTT.

The chain has TRBV24-1 and TRBJ2-1; D is ambiguous. This CDR3 has 16 amino acids. The V end was cut by 4 bases, the J end by 7 bases, with 19 bases between. Germline V gene sequence: CDR1 KGHDR, CDR2 SFDVKD. Here the CDR3 DNA reads TGTGCCACCAGTGACCCCGCTCGGTGGGCAGTGAATGAGCAGTTCTTC. Its protein product is CATSDPARWAVNEQFF.

This clonotype has only a few counts. The rearrangement links TRBV4-1 to TRBJ2-4; TRBD2 matches at 15 bases. Losses at the gene ends were 3 bases for V and 4 bases for J; bases not matched to a gene: 4. The germline V gene encodes CDR1 MGHRA and CDR2 YSYEKL. The CDR3 covers 17 residues. The CDR3 DNA reads as TGCGCCAGCAGCCAGCCCGGGACTAGCGGGGGGAAAAACATTCAGTACTTC. Its protein product is CASSQPGTSGGKNIQYF.

The sample holds many counts of this clonotype. This chain connects TRBV7-9 to TRBJ2-7; 10 bases agree with TRBD1. The CDR3 has 16 amino acids. The junction had 11 bases not matched to a gene; V was cut back by 5 bases and J by 4 bases. Germline values: CDR1 SEHNR, CDR2 FQNEAQ (reference sequence). CDR3 DNA sequence: TGTGCCAGCAGCCCCGCGGGGACAGGGGATGCATACGAGCAGTACTTC. Its protein product is CASSPAGTGDAYEQYF.

This clonotype was seen many times. This chain uses TRBV29-1 with TRBJ2-1, with D possibly being TRBD1 (6 bases). The CDR3 is 14 residues long. The V gene's germline CDR1 is SQVTM and CDR2 ANQGSEA. V was trimmed by 6 bases and J by 7 bases, leaving 19 bases between them. For the CDR3, the DNA is TGCAGCGTGACAACCAACAGGGATGCGAATGAGCAGTTCTTC. This encodes CSVTTNRDANEQFF.